What follows are 13 T cell receptor beta chains derived from one specimen sequenced in a study of response to subunit inactivated influenza vaccine. TCRdb passed the RT-PCR reads through MiXCR, listing each CDR3 protein once. The sample carries approximately 700,000 distinct CDR3 sequences, approximately 15% recorded once. This specimen was PBMCs from blood, taken 11 to 12 days after vaccination. These receptors were obtained from a man aged 45-65 years who received an inactivated influenza vaccine.

This clonotype was found a few times. The chain carries TRBV19 and TRBJ2-7, with D hard to call. The germline gives CDR1 LNHDA, CDR2 SQIVND (reference sequence). This CDR3 is 14 amino acids long. Deletions cut 0 bases from V and 5 bases from J, with 11 bases between. The CDR3 reads CASSIDRWQHEQYF. DNA for the CDR3: TGTGCCAGTAGTATAGATCGGTGGCAACACGAGCAGTACTTC.

This rearrangement joins TRBV3-1 to TRBJ2-7; D may be TRBD1 or TRBD2 (5 bases each). Germline CDR1 reads LGHDT; CDR2 reads YNNKEL (reference sequence). V shed 4 bases and J shed 6 bases, with 10 bases lying between them. CDR3 size: 12 residues. The DNA for the CDR3 is TGTGCCAGCAGCCCGGGGCCTAGCGAGCAGTACTTC. Residues: CASSPGPSEQYF.

The V gene is TRBV28, the J gene TRBJ2-3; D call uncertain. CDR1 is MDHEN and CDR2 is SYDVKM in the germline V gene. V shed 5 bases and J shed 4 bases, with 7 bases lying between them. This CDR3 has 12 amino acids. This chain's CDR3 is CASSNKADTQYF. The CDR3 DNA is TGTGCCAGCAGTAACAAGGCAGATACGCAGTATTTT.

The V and J genes are TRBV10-3 and TRBJ2-2, with 11 bases that match TRBD1. After removal of 6 bases from V and 7 bases from J, the junction contained 7 bases not matched to a gene. CDR3 size: 15 residues. Germline V CDR1 and CDR2: ENHRY, SYGVKD. The chain's CDR3 is CAISDGQGAYGELFF. The DNA of the CDR3 is TGTGCCATCAGCGACGGACAGGGGGCTTACGGGGAGCTGTTTTTT.

This clonotype was detected a few times. In nucleotides, the CDR3 is TGCAGTGCTAGAGACAGCGGGAGCGTCGAGCATACGCAGTATTTT. Its translation: CSARDSGSVEHTQYF. The chain couples TRBV20-1 to TRBJ2-3; 8 bases fit TRBD2. Trimming removed 0 bases from V and 7 bases from J; junction bases left unmatched: 9. Germline loops: CDR1 DFQATT, CDR2 SNEGSKA (reference sequence). The CDR3 runs 15 residues.

The rearrangement uses TRBV5-8 and TRBJ2-1; 10 bases align to TRBD2. Trimming took 0 bases from V and 8 from J; bases not matched to a gene: 5. Germline lookup yields CDR1 SGHTS and CDR2 YDEGEE. This CDR3 has 15 amino acids. The CDR3 region is CASSLGDSGRDEQFF. CDR3 sequence (DNA): TGTGCCAGCAGCTTGGGGGACAGCGGGAGGGATGAGCAGTTCTTC.

The CDR3 DNA follows: TGTGCCAGCAGTTCCTTAGCGGGGGGGGCTGAGACCCAGTACTTC. Its protein is CASSSLAGGAETQYF. The chain carries TRBV12-3 or TRBV12-4 and TRBJ2-5; 11 bases agree with TRBD2. The CDR3 spans 15 residues. Losses at the gene ends were 4 bases for V and 5 bases for J; bases not matched to a gene: 6.

This clonotype was seen a few times. The chain recombines TRBV9 with TRBJ2-1, with D perhaps matching TRBD1 (6 bases). Trimming took off 7 bases at V and 1 base at J, with 12 bases between the two ends. Germline V gene lookup returns CDR1 SGDLS and CDR2 YYNGEE. This CDR3 is 14 amino acids long. CDR3 region: CASQKTGSYNEQFF. The CDR3 DNA is TGTGCCAGCCAGAAGACAGGATCCTACAATGAGCAGTTCTTC.

The chain has TRBV20-1 and TRBJ2-3, with D unresolved. The germline gives CDR1 DFQATT, CDR2 SNEGSKA (reference sequence). The CDR3 consists of 13 residues. V gave up 0 bases and J gave up 1 base, with 5 bases separating them. CDR3 amino acids: CSARDTRTDTQYF. The CDR3 coding sequence is TGCAGTGCTAGAGATACCCGCACAGATACGCAGTATTTT.

This clonotype was observed many times. This sequence joins TRBV7-9 and TRBJ1-1; D call uncertain. V gave up 4 bases and J gave up 6 bases, with 9 bases separating them. This CDR3 has 12 residues. The germline CDR1 and CDR2 sequences are SEHNR and FQNEAQ (reference sequence). In DNA, the CDR3 is TGTGCCAGCAGCTCATTAAGGTCTGAAGCTTTCTTT. As protein: CASSSLRSEAFF.

The rearrangement links TRBV9 to TRBJ2-1; 14 bases fit TRBD2. The CDR3 spans 19 residues. CDR1 is SGDLS, CDR2 YYNGEE, per germline. Trimming at V came to 3 bases and at J to 0 bases, leaving 8 bases not matched to a gene. This CDR3 is CASSERPGLAGVSYNEQFF. CDR3 bases: TGTGCCAGCAGCGAACGCCCGGGACTAGCGGGAGTCTCCTACAATGAGCAGTTCTTC.

This sequence joins TRBV7-9 and TRBJ1-4, with D perhaps TRBD1 (5 bases). This CDR3 has 14 amino acids. V lost 3 bases and J lost 5, with 10 bases in between. The germline V gene has CDR1 SEHNR and CDR2 FQNEAQ (reference sequence). The CDR3 reads CASSFRDGNEKLFF. In nucleotides, the CDR3 is TGTGCCAGCAGCTTCCGGGACGGGAATGAAAAACTGTTTTTT.

Note on this clonotype: Possible read error: a much larger clone is one base away. The rearrangement joins TRBV5-1 to TRBJ2-2, with TRBD1 matching 8 bases. Germline-derived CDR1 and CDR2 are SGHRS and YFSETQ. The CDR3 is 15 amino acids. DNA of the CDR3: TGCGCCAGCGGCTTGGGGGACAGGTTTACCGGGGAGCTGTTTTTT. This encodes CASGLGDRFTGELFF.